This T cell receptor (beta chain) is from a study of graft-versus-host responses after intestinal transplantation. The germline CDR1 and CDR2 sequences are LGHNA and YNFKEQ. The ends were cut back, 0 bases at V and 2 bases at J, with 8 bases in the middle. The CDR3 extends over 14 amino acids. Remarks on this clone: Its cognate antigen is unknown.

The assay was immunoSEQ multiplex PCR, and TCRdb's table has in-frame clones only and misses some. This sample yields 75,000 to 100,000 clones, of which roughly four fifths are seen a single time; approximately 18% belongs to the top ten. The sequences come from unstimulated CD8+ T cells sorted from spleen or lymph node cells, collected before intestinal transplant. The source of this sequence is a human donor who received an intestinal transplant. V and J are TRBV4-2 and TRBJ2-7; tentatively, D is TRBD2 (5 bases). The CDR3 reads CASSQDIGTYEQYF. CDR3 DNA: TGTGCCAGCAGCCAAGATATCGGGACCTACGAGCAGTACTTC.